This TCR beta chain derives from a study of control samples from healthy donors and cancer patients. Method: immunoSEQ multiplex PCR; TCRdb's copy keeps in-frame clones and lacks some. This table has around 51,000 clones, 80% appearing once. Trimming took 3 bases from V and 4 from J; bases not matched to a gene: 9. Germline V CDR1 and CDR2: SGHKS, YYEKEE (reference sequence). The CDR3 length is 16 residues. The V gene is TRBV5-5, the J gene TRBJ1-2, with 10 bases lining up with TRBD1. The sequence came from a man in his 70s in good health. Sample: blood. CDR3 sequence (DNA): TGTGCCAGCAGCTACACACCGGGACAGGGGTCCTATGGCTACACCTTC. This translates into CASSYTPGQGSYGYTF.